This passage covers 7 T cell receptor beta chains from one sample sequenced in a study of post-analysis software for immune sequencing data. Their specific antigens are unknown. Each TCR beta cDNA library carried unique molecular identifiers. TCRdb independently ran MiXCR on the PCR reads; one entry per CDR3 protein. The data contain roughly 430,000 distinct CDR3 sequences, more than 30% of them seen just once; the ten biggest clones take up less than 8%. The study, taken as a whole, reports: Included in a set of roughly five TRBV segments more frequent in patients than controls were TRBV5-6, TRBV5-1 and TRBV20-1.

What was sequenced was blood. These receptors all come from a girl aged 2 to 10 with multiple sclerosis.

This chain joins TRBV6-5 and TRBJ1-5; D may be TRBD1 (5 bases). CDR1 is MNHEY and CDR2 is SVGAGI in the germline V gene. V was clipped by 5 bases and J by 7 bases, with 15 bases between them. The CDR3 consists of 14 residues. CDR3 loop: CASSIGVGRQPQHF. CDR3 nucleotides: TGTGCCAGCAGTATTGGCGTGGGACGGCAGCCCCAGCATTTT.

The gene calls are TRBV20-1 and TRBJ2-6; tentative D call: TRBD2 (5 bases). The CDR3 spans 14 residues. Per the germline V gene, CDR1 is DFQATT and CDR2 is SNEGSKA (reference sequence). Trimming took 2 bases from V and 2 from J, leaving 7 bases between them. CDR3 sequence (DNA): TGCAGTGCTAGACCGGGGACTGGGGCCAACGTCCTGACTTTC. It translates to CSARPGTGANVLTF.

This clonotype was recorded a few times. The chain couples TRBV7-9 to TRBJ1-4; TRBD1 agrees at 7 bases. The CDR3 has 16 residues. Germline loops: CDR1 SEHNR, CDR2 FQNEAQ (reference sequence). J gave up 2 bases and V 5 bases, and 8 bases lay outside the gene matches. CDR3 DNA sequence: TGTGCCAGCAGCACCGGACAGGCTCGGACTAATGAAAAACTGTTTTTT. It yields the protein CASSTGQARTNEKLFF.

Remarks on this clonotype: Because the CDR3 is missing its conserved closing phenylalanine or tryptophan, this is likely a read error. J is TRBJ1-5 and V is TRBV20-1; no reliable D call. The germline V gene encodes CDR1 DFQATT and CDR2 SNEGSKA (reference sequence). Trimming took off 3 bases at V and 6 bases at J, with 12 bases between the two ends. This CDR3 has 13 residues. The CDR3 sequence is CSARGGSGQPQHC. DNA for the CDR3: TGCAGTGCTAGGGGCGGGTCAGGTCAGCCCCAGCATTGT.

The V and J genes are TRBV4-1 and TRBJ2-1; 11 bases line up with TRBD2. Trimming cost V 3 bases and J 4 bases; bases outside gene matches: 11. The germline gives CDR1 MGHRA, CDR2 YSYEKL. The CDR3 length is 18 residues. CDR3 nucleotide sequence: TGCGCCAGCAGCCATGTATATACTAGCGGGAGTTTTTACAATGAGCAGTTCTTC. The encoded protein is CASSHVYTSGSFYNEQFF.

The chain has TRBV5-1 and TRBJ2-2; 8 positions agree with TRBD2. Trimming took 4 bases from V and 6 from J; bases not matched to a gene: 14. This CDR3 has 17 amino acids. Per germline, CDR1 SGHRS and CDR2 YFSETQ. CDR3 protein: CASSLNAGGGLAGELFF. The CDR3, as DNA: TGCGCCAGCAGCCTGAACGCGGGAGGAGGGCTCGCCGGGGAGCTGTTTTTT. Complete variable domain (other parts from reference TRBV5-1 and TRBJ2-2): KAGVTQTPRYLIKTRGQQVTLSCSPISGHRSVSWYQQTPGQGLQFLFEYFSETQRNKGNFPGRFSGRQFSNSRSEMNVSTLELGDSALYLCASSLNAGGGLAGELFFGEGSRLTVL.

This clonotype was recorded a few times. This sequence joins TRBV10-3 and TRBJ2-7, with D uncertain. The length of the CDR3 is 13 residues. Germline CDR1 ENHRY, CDR2 SYGVKD. V was trimmed by 2 bases and J by 5 bases, leaving 10 bases between them. The CDR3 loop is CAISEPRYDEQYF. The DNA of the CDR3 is TGTGCCATCAGTGAGCCACGCTACGACGAGCAGTACTTC.